This note documents a single T cell receptor (beta chain) sequence. The antigen is undetermined. V was cut by 6 bases and J by 0 bases, with 12 bases left in between. Germline CDR1 DFQATT, CDR2 SNEGSKA (reference sequence). The CDR3 is 13 residues long. The sample originates from a study of T-cell reconstitution after alpha-beta-depleted transplantation in children. Notes on the study in general: From newly produced T cells came most of the T-cell counts and diversity one year after transplant. Several hundred rapidly expanded clones from non-depleted graft cells reportedly supplied alpha-beta T cells about two months post-transplant.

Library preparation (for TCRbeta) was performed with unique molecular identifiers. TCRdb processed the PCR reads anew with MiXCR; each CDR3 protein has one entry. The data show a few hundred thousand distinct CDR3 sequences, about an eighth seen once. The sample consisted of PBMCs, mostly from graft donor cells, taken 360 days after TCRalphabeta/CD19-depleted stem cell transplant. The chain has TRBV20-1 and TRBJ2-7, with unresolved D. The receptor was isolated from a male patient aged 10-17 years who had a stem cell transplant for acute myeloid leukemia, so the T cells may come from the graft donor. CDR3 in DNA: TGCAGTGCCAGGTCTTATAGCTCCTACGAGCAGTACTTC. It specifies CSARSYSSYEQYF.